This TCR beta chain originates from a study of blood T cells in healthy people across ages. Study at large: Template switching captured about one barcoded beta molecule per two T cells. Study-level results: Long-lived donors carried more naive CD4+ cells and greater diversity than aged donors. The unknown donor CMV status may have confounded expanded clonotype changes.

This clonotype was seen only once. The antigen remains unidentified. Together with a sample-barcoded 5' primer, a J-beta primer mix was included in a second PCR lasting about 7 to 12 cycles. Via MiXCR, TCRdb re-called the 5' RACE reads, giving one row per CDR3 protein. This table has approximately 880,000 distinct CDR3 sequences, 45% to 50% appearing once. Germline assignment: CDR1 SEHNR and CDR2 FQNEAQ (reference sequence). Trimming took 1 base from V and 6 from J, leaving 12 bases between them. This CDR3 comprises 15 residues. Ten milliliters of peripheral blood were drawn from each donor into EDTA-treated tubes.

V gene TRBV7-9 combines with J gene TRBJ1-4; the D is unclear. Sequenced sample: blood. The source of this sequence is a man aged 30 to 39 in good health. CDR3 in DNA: TGTGCCAGCAGCTTAGATGGAGTAGACTATGAAAAACTGTTTTTT. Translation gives CASSLDGVDYEKLFF.